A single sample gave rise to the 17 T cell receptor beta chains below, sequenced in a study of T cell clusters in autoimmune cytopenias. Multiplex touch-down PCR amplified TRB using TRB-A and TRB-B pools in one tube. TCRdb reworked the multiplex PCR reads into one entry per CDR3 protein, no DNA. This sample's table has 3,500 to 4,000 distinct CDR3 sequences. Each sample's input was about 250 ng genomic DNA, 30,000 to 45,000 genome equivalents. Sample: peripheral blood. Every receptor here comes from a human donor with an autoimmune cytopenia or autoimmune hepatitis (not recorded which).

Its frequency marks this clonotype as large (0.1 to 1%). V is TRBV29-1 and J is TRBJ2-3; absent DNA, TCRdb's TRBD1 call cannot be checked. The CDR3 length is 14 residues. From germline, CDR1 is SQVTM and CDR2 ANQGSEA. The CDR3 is CSLGGGGATDTQYF.

CDR3 residues: CASSEAGHSYEQYF. The rearrangement uses TRBV6-1 and TRBJ2-7; without DNA, the TCRdb call of TRBD1 cannot be checked. The length of the CDR3 is 14 residues. Germline V gene lookup returns CDR1 MNHNS and CDR2 SASEGT.

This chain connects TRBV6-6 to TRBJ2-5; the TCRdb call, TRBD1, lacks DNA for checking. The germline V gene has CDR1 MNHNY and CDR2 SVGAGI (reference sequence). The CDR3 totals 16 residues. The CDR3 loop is CASSFSPGGLRETQYF.

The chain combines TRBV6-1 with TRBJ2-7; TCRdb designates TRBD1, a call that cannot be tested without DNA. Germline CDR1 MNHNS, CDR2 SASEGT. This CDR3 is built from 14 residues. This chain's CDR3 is CASMGTGLSYEQYF.

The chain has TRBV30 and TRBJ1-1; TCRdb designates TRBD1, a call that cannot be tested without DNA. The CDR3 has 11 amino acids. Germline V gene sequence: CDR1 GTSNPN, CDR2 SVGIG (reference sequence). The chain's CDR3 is CAGLRRIEAFF.

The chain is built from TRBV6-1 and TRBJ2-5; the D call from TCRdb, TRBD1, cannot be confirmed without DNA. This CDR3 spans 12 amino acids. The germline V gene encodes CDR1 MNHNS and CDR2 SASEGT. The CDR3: CASSRGAETQYF.

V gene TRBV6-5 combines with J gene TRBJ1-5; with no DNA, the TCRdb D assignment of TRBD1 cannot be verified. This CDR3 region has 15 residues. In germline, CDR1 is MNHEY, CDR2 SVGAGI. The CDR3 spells CASSNRQGFNQPQHF.

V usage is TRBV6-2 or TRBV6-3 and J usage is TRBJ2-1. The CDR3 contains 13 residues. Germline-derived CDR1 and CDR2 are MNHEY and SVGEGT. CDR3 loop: CASSYLDTDEQFF.

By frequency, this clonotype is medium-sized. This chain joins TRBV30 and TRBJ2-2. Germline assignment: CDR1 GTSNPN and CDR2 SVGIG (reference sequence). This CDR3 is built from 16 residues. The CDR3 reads CAWSVHSLADTGELFF.

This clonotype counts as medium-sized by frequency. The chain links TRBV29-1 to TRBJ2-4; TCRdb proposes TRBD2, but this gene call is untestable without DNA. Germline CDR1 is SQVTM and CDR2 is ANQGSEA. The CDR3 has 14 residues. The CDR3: CSALAGSSKNIQYF. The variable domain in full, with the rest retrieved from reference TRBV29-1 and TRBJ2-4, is SAVISQKPSRDICQRGTSLTIQCQVDSQVTMMFWYRQQPGQSLTLIATANQGSEATYESGFVIDKFPISRPNLTFSTLTVSNMSPEDSSIYLCSALAGSSKNIQYFGAGTRLSVL.

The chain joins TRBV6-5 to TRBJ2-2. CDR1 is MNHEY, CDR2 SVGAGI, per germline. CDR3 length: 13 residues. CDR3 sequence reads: CASLAGNTGELFF.

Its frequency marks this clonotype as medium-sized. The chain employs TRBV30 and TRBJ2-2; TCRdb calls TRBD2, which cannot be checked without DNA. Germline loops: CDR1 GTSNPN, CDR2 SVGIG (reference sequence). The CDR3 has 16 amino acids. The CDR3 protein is CAWSVRISGRTGELFF.

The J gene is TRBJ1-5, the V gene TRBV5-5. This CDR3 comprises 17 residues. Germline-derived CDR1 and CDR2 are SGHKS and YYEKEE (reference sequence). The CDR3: CASSLNLQTAGPQPQHF.

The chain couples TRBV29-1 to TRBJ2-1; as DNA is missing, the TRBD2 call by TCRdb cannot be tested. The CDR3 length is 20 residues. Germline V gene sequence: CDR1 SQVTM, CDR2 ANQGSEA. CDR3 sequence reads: CSVEVWLSLAEAHLYNEQFF.

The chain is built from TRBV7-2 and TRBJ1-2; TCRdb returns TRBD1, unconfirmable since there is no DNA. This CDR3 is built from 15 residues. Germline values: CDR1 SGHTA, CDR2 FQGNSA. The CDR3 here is CASSSGGSSGYGYTF.

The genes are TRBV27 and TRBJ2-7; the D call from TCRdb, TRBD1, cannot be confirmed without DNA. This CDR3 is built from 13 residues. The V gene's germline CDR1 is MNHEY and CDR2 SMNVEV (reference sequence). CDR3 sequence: CASSYRASGEQYF.

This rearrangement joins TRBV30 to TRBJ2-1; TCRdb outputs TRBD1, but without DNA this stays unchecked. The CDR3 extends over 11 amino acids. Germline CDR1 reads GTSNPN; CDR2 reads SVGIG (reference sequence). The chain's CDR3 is CAWSQPLEQFF.